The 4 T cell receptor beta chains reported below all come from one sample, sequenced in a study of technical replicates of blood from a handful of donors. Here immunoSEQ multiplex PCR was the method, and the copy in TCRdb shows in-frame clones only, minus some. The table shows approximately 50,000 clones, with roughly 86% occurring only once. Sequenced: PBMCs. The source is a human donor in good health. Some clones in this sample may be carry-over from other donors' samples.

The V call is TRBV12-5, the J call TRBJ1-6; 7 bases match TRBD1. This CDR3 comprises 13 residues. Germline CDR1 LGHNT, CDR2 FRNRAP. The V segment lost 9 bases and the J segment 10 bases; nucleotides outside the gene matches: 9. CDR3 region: CASNRGPPSPLHF. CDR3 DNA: TGTGCTAGCAACAGGGGACCCCCCTCACCCCTCCACTTT.

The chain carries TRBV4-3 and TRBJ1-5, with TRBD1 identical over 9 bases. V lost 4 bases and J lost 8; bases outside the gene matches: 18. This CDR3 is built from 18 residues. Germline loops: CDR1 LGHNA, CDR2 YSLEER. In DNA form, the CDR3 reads TGCGCCAGCAGCCTCAACCTTCTGGGACAGGGCGCTCGAAAGCCCCAGCATTTT. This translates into CASSLNLLGQGARKPQHF.

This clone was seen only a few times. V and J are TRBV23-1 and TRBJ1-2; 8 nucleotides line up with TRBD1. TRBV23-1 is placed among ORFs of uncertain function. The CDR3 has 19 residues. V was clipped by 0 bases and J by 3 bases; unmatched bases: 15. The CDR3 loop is CASSQSGGGRLQGDYGYTF. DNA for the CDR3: TGCGCCAGCAGTCAATCAGGGGGGGGGAGGTTACAGGGGGACTATGGCTACACCTTC.

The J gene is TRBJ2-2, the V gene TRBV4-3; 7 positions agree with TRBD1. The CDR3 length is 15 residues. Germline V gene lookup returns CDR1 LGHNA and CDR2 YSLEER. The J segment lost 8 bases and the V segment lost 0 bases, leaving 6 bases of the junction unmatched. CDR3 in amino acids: CASSQETARGGELFF. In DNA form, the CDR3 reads TGCGCCAGCAGCCAAGAGACCGCCAGGGGGGGGGAGCTGTTTTTT.